The source of this T cell receptor beta chain is a study of T cells in Graves' hyperthyroidism and ophthalmopathy. This clonotype was seen ten or more times. This CDR3 region has 13 residues. Per germline, CDR1 SGHNT and CDR2 YENEEA. J lost 4 bases, V lost 7 bases, and 5 bases had no gene match. There were TCR beta CDR3 regions amplified from RNA transcripts. The study used the HTBI primer set for a first-round RT-PCR of the TCR CDR3. TCRdb re-derived calls from the multiplex PCR reads in MiXCR, one entry per CDR3 protein. The table shows roughly 380,000 distinct CDR3 sequences, with approximately 13% occurring only once.

The TCR sequence derives from a woman aged 60-70 years with Graves' hyperthyroidism. The chain recombines TRBV11-3 with TRBJ1-1; 8 bases align to TRBD1. Input material: blood. In nucleotides, the CDR3 is TGTGCCAGCACCCGGACAGGGCCCACTGAAGCTTTCTTT. It yields the protein CASTRTGPTEAFF.